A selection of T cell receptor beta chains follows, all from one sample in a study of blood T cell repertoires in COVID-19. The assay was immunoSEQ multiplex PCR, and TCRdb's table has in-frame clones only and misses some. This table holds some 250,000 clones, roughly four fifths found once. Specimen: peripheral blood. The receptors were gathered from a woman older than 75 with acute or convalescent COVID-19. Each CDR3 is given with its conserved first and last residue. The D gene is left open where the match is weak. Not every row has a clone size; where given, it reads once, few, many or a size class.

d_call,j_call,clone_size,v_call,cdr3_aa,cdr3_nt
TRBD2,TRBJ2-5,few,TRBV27,CASPTRRGEGRDGQETQYF,TGTGCCAGCCCAACACGGCGGGGGGAGGGTAGAGACGGCCAAGAGACCCAGTACTTC
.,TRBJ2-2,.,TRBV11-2,CASSLALANTGELFF,TGTGCCAGCAGCTTAGCTCTAGCGAACACCGGGGAGCTGTTTTTT
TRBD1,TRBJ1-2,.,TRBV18,CASSPVLLLQGSYGYTF,TGTGCCAGCTCACCCGTACTTCTTCTACAGGGGAGCTATGGCTACACCTTC
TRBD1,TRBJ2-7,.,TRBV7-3,CASSLGPGGYEQYF,TGTGCCAGCAGCCTTGGGCCAGGGGGCTACGAGCAGTACTTC
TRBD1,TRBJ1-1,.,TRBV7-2,CASSDRQGGTEAFF,TGTGCCAGCAGCGACCGACAGGGGGGGACTGAAGCTTTCTTT
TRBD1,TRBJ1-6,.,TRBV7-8,CASSLEGQGARGSPLHF,TGTGCCAGCAGCTTAGAGGGACAGGGGGCGCGGGGATCACCCCTCCACTTT
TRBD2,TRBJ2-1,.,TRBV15,CATNLRRTSVNEQFF,TGTGCCACCAACCTACGAAGGACTAGCGTCAATGAGCAGTTCTTC
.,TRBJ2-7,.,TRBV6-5,CASSPGRYEQYF,TGTGCCAGCAGTCCGGGTCGCTACGAGCAGTACTTC
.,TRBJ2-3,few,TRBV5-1,CASSLAASGTDTQYF,TGCGCCAGCAGCTTGGCCGCCAGCGGCACAGATACGCAGTATTTT
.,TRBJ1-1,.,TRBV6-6,CASSYGAINTEAFF,TGTGCCAGCAGTTACGGGGCTATTAACACTGAAGCTTTCTTT
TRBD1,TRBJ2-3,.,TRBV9,CASSVEGRGFTDTQYF,TGTGCCAGCAGCGTAGAAGGCAGGGGGTTTACAGATACGCAGTATTTT
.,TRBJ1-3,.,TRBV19,CASSPTAIRNTIYF,TGTGCCAGTAGTCCGACAGCGATCCGGAACACCATATATTTT
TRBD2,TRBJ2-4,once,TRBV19,CASSIEVAGKDIQYF,TGTGCCAGTAGTATAGAAGTAGCGGGGAAGGACATTCAGTACTTC
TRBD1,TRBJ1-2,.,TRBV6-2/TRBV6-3,CASSSTGTGVYGYTF,TGTGCCAGCAGTTCCACCGGGACAGGCGTCTATGGCTACACCTTC
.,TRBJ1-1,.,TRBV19,CASSIDQGMNTEAFF,TGTGCCAGTAGTATAGATCAGGGAATGAACACTGAAGCTTTCTTT
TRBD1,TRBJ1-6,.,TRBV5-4,CASSPGTVDNSPLHF,TGTGCCAGCAGCCCAGGGACAGTCGATAATTCACCCCTCCACTTT
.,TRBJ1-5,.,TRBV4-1,CASSQDGSGYYQPQHF,TGCGCCAGCAGCCAAGATGGGTCCGGGTACTATCAGCCCCAGCATTTT
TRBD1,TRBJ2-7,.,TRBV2,CATAWDRGSYEQYF,TGTGCCACCGCGTGGGACAGGGGGTCCTACGAGCAGTACTTC
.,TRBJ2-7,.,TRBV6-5,CASLVPVPPYEQYF,TGTGCCAGCCTAGTCCCAGTACCACCCTACGAGCAGTACTTC
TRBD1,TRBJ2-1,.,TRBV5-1,CASSFPGQAKQNEQFF,TGCGCCAGCAGCTTCCCGGGACAGGCTAAACAAAATGAGCAGTTCTTC
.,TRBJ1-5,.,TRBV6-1,CASSGWGVGSYQPQHF,TGTGCCAGCAGTGGCTGGGGGGTGGGGTCCTATCAGCCCCAGCATTTT
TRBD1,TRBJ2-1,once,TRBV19,CASSIDRGQGWNEQFF,TGTGCCAGTAGTATAGATAGGGGACAGGGGTGGAATGAGCAGTTCTTC
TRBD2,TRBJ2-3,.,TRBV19,CASSLGRLAGPTDTQYF,TGTGCCAGTAGTCTCGGACGACTAGCGGGCCCTACAGATACGCAGTATTTT
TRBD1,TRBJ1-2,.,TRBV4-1,CASSQVGGQGHYGYTF,TGCGCCAGCAGCCAAGTGGGGGGACAGGGTCACTATGGCTACACCTTC
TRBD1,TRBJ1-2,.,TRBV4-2,CASSRGLFQGAGSYGYTF,TGTGCCAGCAGCCGAGGTCTTTTCCAGGGGGCAGGGAGTTATGGCTACACCTTC
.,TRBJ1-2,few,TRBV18,CASSPGAKDYGYTF,TGTGCCAGCTCACCAGGGGCCAAAGACTATGGCTACACCTTC
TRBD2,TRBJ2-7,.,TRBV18,CASSLGGTTPYEQYF,TGTGCCAGCTCCCTCGGGGGGACTACTCCCTACGAGCAGTACTTC
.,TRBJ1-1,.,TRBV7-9,CASSLAQVGSGAFF,TGTGCCAGCAGCTTAGCGCAGGTAGGGAGCGGAGCTTTCTTT
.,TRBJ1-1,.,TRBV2,CASSDDRRTEAFF,TGTGCCAGCAGTGACGACAGGAGGACTGAAGCTTTCTTT
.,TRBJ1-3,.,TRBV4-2,CASSTASSSGNTIYF,TGTGCCAGCAGTACAGCTTCAAGTTCTGGAAACACCATATATTTT
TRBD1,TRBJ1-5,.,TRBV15,CATSRGQGGGSGNQPQHF,TGTGCCACCAGCAGAGGACAGGGTGGGGGGAGCGGCAATCAGCCCCAGCATTTT
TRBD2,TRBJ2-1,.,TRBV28,CASSSSGGRYNEQFF,TGTGCCAGCAGTTCTAGCGGGGGCCGTTACAATGAGCAGTTCTTC
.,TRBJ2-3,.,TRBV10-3,CAISEYAGSTDTQYF,TGTGCCATCAGTGAGTATGCCGGGAGCACAGATACGCAGTATTTT
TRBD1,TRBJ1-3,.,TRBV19,CASRKDRGLGNTIYF,TGTGCCAGTAGGAAGGACAGGGGGCTTGGAAACACCATATATTTT
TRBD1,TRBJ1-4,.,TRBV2,CAREGDRGREKLFF,TGTGCCCGAGAGGGGGACAGGGGGCGAGAAAAACTGTTTTTT
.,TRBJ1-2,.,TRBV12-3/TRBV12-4,CASSTLQGYGYTF,TGTGCCAGCAGTACCCTTCAGGGCTATGGCTACACCTTC
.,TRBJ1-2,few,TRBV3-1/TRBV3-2,CASSQTGGSNYGYTF,TGTGCCAGCAGCCAAACGGGGGGTTCTAACTATGGCTACACCTTC
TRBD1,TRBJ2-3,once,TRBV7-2,CASSLGGRGPDTQYF,TGTGCCAGCAGCTTAGGCGGCAGGGGGCCAGATACGCAGTATTTT
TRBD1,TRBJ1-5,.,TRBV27,CASRLTQGAGNQPQHF,TGTGCCAGCAGGCTTACCCAGGGGGCCGGTAATCAGCCCCAGCATTTT
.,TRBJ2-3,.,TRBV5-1,CASSLGQVLSSDTQYF,TGCGCCAGCAGCTTGGGCCAGGTTCTGAGCTCAGATACGCAGTATTTT
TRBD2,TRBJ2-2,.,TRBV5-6,CASSLGLAGFTGELFF,TGTGCCAGCAGCTTAGGACTAGCGGGGTTTACCGGGGAGCTGTTTTTT
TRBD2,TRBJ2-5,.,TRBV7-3,CASSLLAGKQETQYF,TGTGCCAGCAGCCTTCTAGCGGGGAAACAAGAGACCCAGTACTTC
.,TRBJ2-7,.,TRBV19,CASSIERGSYEQYF,TGTGCCAGTAGTATAGAACGGGGGTCCTACGAGCAGTACTTC
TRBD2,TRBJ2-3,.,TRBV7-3,CASSPRGGGLTDTQYF,TGTGCCAGCAGCCCCCGAGGCGGGGGGTTGACAGATACGCAGTATTTT
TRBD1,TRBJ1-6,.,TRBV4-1,CASSPRDSRNSPLHF,TGCGCCAGCAGCCCTCGGGACAGTAGGAATTCACCCCTCCACTTT
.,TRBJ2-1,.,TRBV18,CASSPIGGNEQFF,TGTGCCAGCTCACCAATAGGGGGCAATGAGCAGTTCTTC
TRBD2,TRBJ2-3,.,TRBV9,CASSVGTSGSTSTDTQYF,TGTGCCAGCAGCGTAGGGACTAGCGGGAGTACTAGCACAGATACGCAGTATTTT
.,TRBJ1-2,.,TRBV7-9,CASSLGGHPNYGYTF,TGTGCCAGCAGCTTGGGCGGGCACCCGAACTATGGCTACACCTTC
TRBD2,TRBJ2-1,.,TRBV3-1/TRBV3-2,CASSQGLAGAHYNEQFF,TGTGCCAGCAGCCAAGGGTTAGCGGGGGCTCATTACAATGAGCAGTTCTTC
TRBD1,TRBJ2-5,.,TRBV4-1,CASSRRQGRETQYF,TGCGCCAGCAGCCGAAGACAGGGACGAGAGACCCAGTACTTC
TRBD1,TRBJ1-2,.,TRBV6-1,CASSEARQGALGYTF,TGTGCCAGCAGTGAGGCTCGGCAGGGGGCTTTAGGCTACACCTTC
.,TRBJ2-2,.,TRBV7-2,CASSLLVGELFF,TGTGCCAGCAGCCTGCTAGTGGGGGAGCTGTTTTTT
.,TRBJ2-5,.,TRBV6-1,CASSEVRGRETQYF,TGTGCCAGCAGTGAAGTAAGGGGCCGGGAGACCCAGTACTTC
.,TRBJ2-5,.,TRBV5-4,CASSSGRGPQETQYF,TGTGCCAGCAGCTCAGGGCGGGGGCCCCAAGAGACCCAGTACTTC
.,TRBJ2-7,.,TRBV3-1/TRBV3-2,CASSQGRPRGNEQYF,TGTGCCAGCAGCCAAGGGCGCCCCCGCGGGAACGAGCAGTACTTC
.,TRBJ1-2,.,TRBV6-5,CASSQANYGYTF,TGTGCCAGCAGTCAGGCTAACTATGGCTACACCTTC
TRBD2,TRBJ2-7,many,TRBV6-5,CASSSSLAGANEQYF,TGTGCCAGCAGCTCCTCTCTAGCGGGGGCAAACGAGCAGTACTTC
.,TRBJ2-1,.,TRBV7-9,CASSLARGPQASYNEQFF,TGTGCCAGCAGCTTAGCGCGGGGGCCGCAAGCCTCCTACAATGAGCAGTTCTTC
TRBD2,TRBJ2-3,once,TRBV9,CASSGSGGAQDTQYF,TGTGCCAGCAGCGGTAGCGGGGGGGCTCAAGATACGCAGTATTTT
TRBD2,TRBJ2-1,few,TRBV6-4,CASSDSTPGGEQFF,TGTGCCAGCAGTGACTCGACCCCGGGGGGGGAGCAGTTCTTC